These T cell receptor beta chains were read from a single sample in a study of T cells after yellow fever vaccination. TCRdb independently ran MiXCR on the 5' RACE reads; one entry per CDR3 protein. The sample lists some 390,000 distinct CDR3 sequences, around 6.5% occurring once. The sequencing used PBMCs, collected 5 days after the yellow fever booster vaccination. The receptor set was obtained from a young man who received the YFV17D yellow fever vaccine. Each CDR3 is given with its conserved first and last residue. Each record gives: CDR3 length, J gene, V gene, D gene, CDR3 protein. The D gene is left open where the match is weak.

len: 14
j_gene: TRBJ2-1
v_gene: TRBV20-1
d_gene: .
CDR3aa: CSARVAGSSNEQFF

len: 16
j_gene: TRBJ2-1
v_gene: TRBV12-3/TRBV12-4
d_gene: .
CDR3aa: CASRSLSWSSYNEQFF

len: 14
j_gene: TRBJ1-6
v_gene: TRBV20-1
d_gene: .
CDR3aa: CSARMDRLNSPLHF

len: 13
j_gene: TRBJ2-1
v_gene: TRBV4-3
d_gene: .
CDR3aa: CASSQRVLHEQFF

len: 17
j_gene: TRBJ2-7
v_gene: TRBV20-1
d_gene: .
CDR3aa: CSAPTPEGCHRIYEQYF

len: 15
j_gene: TRBJ2-7
v_gene: TRBV5-1
d_gene: TRBD2
CDR3aa: CASSPPGREDYEQYF

len: 15
j_gene: TRBJ2-5
v_gene: TRBV5-8
d_gene: .
CDR3aa: CASSLDRFFKETQYF

len: 20
j_gene: TRBJ2-6
v_gene: TRBV11-2
d_gene: .
CDR3aa: CASSHARWGGAFAGANVLTF

len: 11
j_gene: TRBJ2-3
v_gene: TRBV12-3/TRBV12-4
d_gene: .
CDR3aa: CASSPGYTQYF

len: 16
j_gene: TRBJ1-2
v_gene: TRBV4-1
d_gene: .
CDR3aa: CASSLTGTEANYGYTF

len: 13
j_gene: TRBJ2-4
v_gene: TRBV5-1
d_gene: TRBD2
CDR3aa: CASSKGGNDIQYF

len: 13
j_gene: TRBJ1-2
v_gene: TRBV19
d_gene: .
CDR3aa: CASSSGPNYGYTF

len: 18
j_gene: TRBJ2-7
v_gene: TRBV11-1
d_gene: TRBD2
CDR3aa: CASSFPEGLAGEFYEQYF

len: 15
j_gene: TRBJ1-1
v_gene: TRBV3-1
d_gene: .
CDR3aa: CASSRNPQVNTEAFF

len: 15
j_gene: TRBJ1-2
v_gene: TRBV15
d_gene: .
CDR3aa: CATSRDLNRGYGYTF

len: 14
j_gene: TRBJ2-7
v_gene: TRBV6-1
d_gene: TRBD1
CDR3aa: CASREPGQGYEQYF

len: 14
j_gene: TRBJ2-1
v_gene: TRBV27
d_gene: TRBD2
CDR3aa: CASSLSGLVNEQFF

len: 15
j_gene: TRBJ1-4
v_gene: TRBV7-2
d_gene: .
CDR3aa: CASSGQGLTNEKLFF

len: 16
j_gene: TRBJ1-1
v_gene: TRBV5-1
d_gene: TRBD1
CDR3aa: CASSIRTGGANTEAFF

len: 13
j_gene: TRBJ2-1
v_gene: TRBV20-1
d_gene: TRBD1
CDR3aa: CSAETGAYNEQFF

len: 16
j_gene: TRBJ2-4
v_gene: TRBV7-2
d_gene: .
CDR3aa: CASSLKAGITKNIQYF

len: 14
j_gene: TRBJ2-5
v_gene: TRBV6-6
d_gene: TRBD1
CDR3aa: CASSYDRGQETQYF

len: 13
j_gene: TRBJ2-3
v_gene: TRBV5-1
d_gene: .
CDR3aa: CASSLALADTQYF

len: 15
j_gene: TRBJ1-4
v_gene: TRBV5-1
d_gene: .
CDR3aa: CASSLVGRRDEKLFF

len: 18
j_gene: TRBJ2-6
v_gene: TRBV11-2
d_gene: TRBD1
CDR3aa: CASSLGRTGTSGANVLTF

len: 15
j_gene: TRBJ2-2
v_gene: TRBV5-1
d_gene: TRBD1
CDR3aa: CASSFRTGDTGELFF

len: 17
j_gene: TRBJ2-6
v_gene: TRBV7-9
d_gene: .
CDR3aa: CASSPDLGFSGANVLTF

len: 17
j_gene: TRBJ2-1
v_gene: TRBV20-1
d_gene: TRBD2
CDR3aa: CSANGLAGWGSYNEQFF

len: 13
j_gene: TRBJ2-1
v_gene: TRBV30
d_gene: .
CDR3aa: CAWTSHSYNEQFF

len: 14
j_gene: TRBJ2-7
v_gene: TRBV20-1
d_gene: .
CDR3aa: CSAGGGGGSYEQYF

len: 12
j_gene: TRBJ1-1
v_gene: TRBV29-1
d_gene: TRBD1
CDR3aa: CSGQGIGTEAFF

len: 18
j_gene: TRBJ2-5
v_gene: TRBV2
d_gene: TRBD2
CDR3aa: CASSVGISGSSGGKTQYF

len: 14
j_gene: TRBJ2-7
v_gene: TRBV5-1
d_gene: TRBD2
CDR3aa: CASSSGQSGGEQYF

len: 15
j_gene: TRBJ2-1
v_gene: TRBV12-3/TRBV12-4
d_gene: .
CDR3aa: CASRGGRLSYNEQFF

len: 13
j_gene: TRBJ2-7
v_gene: TRBV18
d_gene: .
CDR3aa: CASSPPLRYEQYF

len: 15
j_gene: TRBJ1-2
v_gene: TRBV7-9
d_gene: TRBD1
CDR3aa: CASSFDGTGNYGYTF

len: 13
j_gene: TRBJ2-7
v_gene: TRBV9
d_gene: .
CDR3aa: CASSSDRAYEQYF

len: 15
j_gene: TRBJ2-5
v_gene: TRBV27
d_gene: TRBD1
CDR3aa: CASSPSGTGAETQYF

len: 16
j_gene: TRBJ2-2
v_gene: TRBV5-4
d_gene: TRBD2
CDR3aa: CASSFSTSGITGVLFF

len: 14
j_gene: TRBJ2-1
v_gene: TRBV6-5
d_gene: TRBD2
CDR3aa: CASSYGDYLYEQFF

len: 17
j_gene: TRBJ2-3
v_gene: TRBV12-3/TRBV12-4
d_gene: .
CDR3aa: CASTSTFAEDLADTQYF

len: 15
j_gene: TRBJ2-2
v_gene: TRBV14
d_gene: .
CDR3aa: CASSQALGNTGELFF

len: 17
j_gene: TRBJ2-4
v_gene: TRBV21-1
d_gene: .
CDR3aa: CASPLGQTGTSMNIQYF

len: 11
j_gene: TRBJ2-4
v_gene: TRBV29-1
d_gene: .
CDR3aa: CSVGRQNIQYF

len: 15
j_gene: TRBJ1-1
v_gene: TRBV6-2/TRBV6-3
d_gene: .
CDR3aa: CASSYSRTSNTEAFF